This T cell receptor beta chain came from a study of shared clonotypes between healthy human individuals. Study information: Used for every donor were three CD4 naive, three CD4 memory, two CD8 naive and one CD8 memory plate.

Across several immunoSEQ plates, the genomic DNA of each subset was split evenly. Profiling relied on immunoSEQ multiplex PCR, and the TCRdb table lists in-frame clones only, not all of them. The sample holds roughly 2,000,000 clones; about 94% are singletons and the top ten take 1.5% to 2%. In its sample, this clone was seen once. Trimming stripped 5 bases from V and 0 bases from J, with 8 bases between. This CDR3 has 15 residues. Germline CDR1 and CDR2: MNHEY and SMNVEV (reference sequence). CD45RO-negative CD8 cells positively selected for CCR7 made up the naive population, which excluded terminally differentiated effector memory CD45RA+ cells. Each sample came from a Caucasian adult donor living in Nashville, Tennessee.

The sequence was collected from a man between 18 and 35 years old in good health. Some clones in this sample may be carry-over from other donors' samples. The sequencing input was naive CD8+ T cells from PBMCs. The chain combines TRBV27 with TRBJ2-6; D possibly corresponds to TRBD1 (5 bases). CDR3 region: CASSDSGSGANVLTF. The CDR3 region has the DNA TGTGCCAGCAGTGACAGTGGCTCTGGGGCCAACGTCCTGACTTTC.